This T cell receptor (beta chain) comes out of a study of STAT5B mutations in CD4+ large granular lymphocyte leukemia. CDR3 length: 17 amino acids. Germline CDR1 and CDR2: SGHAT and FQDESV (reference sequence). The ends lost 4 bases at V and 4 bases at J; junction bases unmatched: 10. This table comes from immunoSEQ multiplex PCR, and its TCRdb copy is limited to in-frame clones, with some not included. Of about 33,000 clones in the sample, roughly 76% were seen once. The clonotype originates from a human donor in good health. Sequences were obtained from CD4+ T cells from blood buffy coats. The rearrangement joins TRBV11-1 to TRBJ2-7, with TRBD2 matching 13 bases. Here the CDR3 DNA reads TGTGCCAGCAGCTCCGACGCGGGGACTAGCGGGATGTACGAGCAGTACTTC. Translating gives CASSSDAGTSGMYEQYF.